The T cell receptor (beta chain) under discussion was sequenced for a study of T cells in Graves' hyperthyroidism and ophthalmopathy. Exclusion followed for patients with uncontrolled infection, other autoimmune disease, pregnancy or lactation. From RNA transcripts, TCR beta CDR3 regions were amplified. The study used the HTBI primer set for a first-round RT-PCR of the TCR CDR3. TCRdb ran MiXCR on the multiplex PCR reads and lists one entry per CDR3 protein. The sample carries nearly 600,000 distinct CDR3 sequences, 14% recorded once. This clonotype has a count of ten or more. Sequencing was carried out using blood. The TCR comes from a woman in her twenties or thirties with Graves' hyperthyroidism that later progressed to Graves' ophthalmopathy.

CDR3 amino acids: CASSSQRNEQFF. DNA for the CDR3: TGTGCCAGCAGCTCTCAAAGGAATGAGCAGTTCTTC. The J gene is TRBJ2-1, the V gene TRBV7-2, with D hard to call. The CDR3 sequence is 12 residues long. CDR1 is SGHTA and CDR2 is FQGNSA in the germline V gene. V shed 4 bases and J shed 7 bases, with 8 bases lying between them.